The next 17 T cell receptor beta chains were all read from a single sample in a study of graft-versus-host responses after intestinal transplantation. Method: immunoSEQ multiplex PCR; TCRdb's copy keeps in-frame clones and lacks some. This sample has around 13,000 clones; 80% to 95% occur once, and the top ten carry approximately 4.7%. The sample in question was PBMCs, obtained about 1,000 days after intestinal transplantation. Receptors originate from a human patient who received an intestinal transplant, so some T cells may come from the graft donor.

V usage is TRBV6-6 and J usage is TRBJ1-1; 7 bases line up with TRBD1. From germline, CDR1 is MNHNY and CDR2 SVGAGI (reference sequence). Losses at the gene ends were 8 bases for V and 2 bases for J; bases not matched to a gene: 11. The CDR3 has 15 amino acids. The DNA for the CDR3 is TGTGCCAGCGCACTAACAGGGGCCTCCAACACTGAAGCTTTCTTT. It is translated as CASALTGASNTEAFF.

The chain links TRBV10-3 to TRBJ2-3; D unclear. Trimming took 4 bases from V and 6 from J, leaving 8 bases between them. The germline V gene encodes CDR1 ENHRY and CDR2 SYGVKD. The CDR3 has 12 residues. Here the CDR3 reads CAISGSSDTQYF. The DNA of the CDR3 is TGTGCCATCAGTGGTTCATCGGATACGCAGTATTTT.

The chain employs TRBV7-2 and TRBJ1-2; no firm D call. The V gene lost 3 bases and the J gene lost 8 bases, with 7 bases spanning the gap. The CDR3 consists of 11 residues. The germline V gene encodes CDR1 SGHTA and CDR2 FQGNSA. CDR3 sequence (DNA): TGTGCCAGCAGCTTGCAAGGCGGCTACACCTTC. It codes for CASSLQGGYTF.

The chain joins TRBV4-1 to TRBJ2-5; perhaps TRBD2 as D (6 bases). In germline, CDR1 is MGHRA, CDR2 YSYEKL. CDR3 length equals 15 residues. Trimming shortened V by 0 bases and J by 5 bases, and 13 bases separated the two germline ends. The CDR3 DNA follows: TGCGCCAGCAGCCAAGATCCGTTGGAGGGGGAGACCCAGTACTTC. This codes for CASSQDPLEGETQYF.

The rearrangement uses TRBV7-6 and TRBJ2-6; D gene unclear. This CDR3 region has 16 residues. The V end was cut by 5 bases, the J end by 0 bases, with 11 bases between. Germline assignment: CDR1 SGHVS and CDR2 FNYEAQ. DNA for the CDR3: TGTGCCAGCAGCAAAGGAGAGGCCTCTGGGGCCAACGTCCTGACTTTC. This gives the protein CASSKGEASGANVLTF. Combining the CDR3 with reference TRBV7-6 and TRBJ2-6 gives the whole variable domain GAGVSQSPRYKVTKRGQDVALRCDPISGHVSLYWYRQALGQGPEFLTYFNYEAQQDKSGLPNDRFSAERPEGSISTLTIQRTEQRDSAMYRCASSKGEASGANVLTFGAGSRLTVL.

This clone was seen just once. This chain uses TRBV5-1 with TRBJ2-7; 9 bases map to TRBD1. The CDR3 is made up of 15 amino acids. The germline gives CDR1 SGHRS, CDR2 YFSETQ. Trimming took 3 bases from V and 0 from J; bases not matched to a gene: 4. This CDR3 reads CASSSGTGSSYEQYF. The CDR3 DNA sequence: TGCGCCAGCAGCTCCGGGACAGGGAGCTCCTACGAGCAGTACTTC. The full variable domain, its missing parts supplied by reference TRBV5-1 and TRBJ2-7, is KAGVTQTPRYLIKTRGQQVTLSCSPISGHRSVSWYQQTPGQGLQFLFEYFSETQRNKGNFPGRFSGRQFSNSRSEMNVSTLELGDSALYLCASSSGTGSSYEQYFGPGTRLTVT.

This sequence joins TRBV11-2 and TRBJ1-4; D is unclear. The germline V gene encodes CDR1 SGHAT and CDR2 FQNNGV. The length of the CDR3 is 11 residues. The V and J ends lost 5 bases and 6 bases respectively, with 4 bases between them. CDR3 bases: TGTGCCAGCAGCGCGTATGAAAAACTGTTTTTT. This translates into CASSAYEKLFF.

The rearrangement joins TRBV4-2 to TRBJ2-4, with 16 bases lining up with TRBD2. The CDR3 has 22 amino acids. From germline, CDR1 is LGHNA and CDR2 YNFKEQ. Unmatched junction bases numbered 15, after V lost 4 bases and J lost 0 bases. CDR3 sequence reads: CASSREAGTSGGARLAKNIQYF. The CDR3 DNA is TGTGCCAGCAGCCGAGAAGCAGGGACTAGCGGGGGGGCCCGCCTAGCCAAAAACATTCAGTACTTC.

The V call is TRBV7-9, the J call TRBJ1-5; D not certain. The V gene's germline CDR1 is SEHNR and CDR2 FQNEAQ (reference sequence). Trimming pared 1 base from V and 6 bases from J, leaving 7 bases between. The length of the CDR3 is 13 residues. CDR3 DNA sequence: TGTGCCAGCAGCTTAGGAGGATTTCAGCCCCAGCATTTT. Translation gives CASSLGGFQPQHF.

J is TRBJ1-1 and V is TRBV6-6; D call uncertain. With 8 bases removed from V and 8 bases from J, the gap between germline ends came to 6 bases. This CDR3 has 9 residues. Germline-derived CDR1 and CDR2 are MNHNY and SVGAGI (reference sequence). CDR3 sequence reads: CASGGEAFF. The CDR3 DNA reads as TGTGCCAGCGGAGGAGAAGCTTTCTTT.

The CDR3 protein is CASSLVAAGTGGYEQYF. CDR3 nucleotides: TGTGCCAGCAGCTTAGTTGCCGCCGGGACAGGGGGCTACGAGCAGTACTTC. The rearrangement joins TRBV7-6 to TRBJ2-7; 11 positions agree with TRBD1. The CDR3 covers 17 residues. CDR1 and CDR2 (germline): SGHVS, FNYEAQ. J lost 3 bases, V lost 1 base, and 8 bases had no gene match.

This chain links TRBV6-4 with TRBJ2-1, with 8 nucleotides matching TRBD2. CDR1 MRHNA and CDR2 SNTAGT come from the germline V gene. The V and J ends lost 5 bases and 1 base, in that order; junction bases with no gene match: 4. The CDR3 runs 15 residues. The CDR3 DNA follows: TGTGCCAGCAGTCCGGCGGGGGGTTCCTACAATGAGCAGTTCTTC. This translates into CASSPAGGSYNEQFF.

This clone was seen once. This rearrangement joins TRBV7-3 to TRBJ2-1; 7 positions match TRBD2. The CDR3 totals 16 residues. Trimming at V came to 2 bases and at J to 4 bases, leaving 8 bases not matched to a gene. Germline V gene sequence: CDR1 SGHTA, CDR2 FQGTGA. The CDR3 reads CASSLYSSGEYNEQFF. CDR3 bases: TGTGCCAGCAGCTTATATTCGAGCGGGGAATACAATGAGCAGTTCTTC.

V is TRBV11-2 and J is TRBJ2-5; 7 nucleotides align to TRBD2. CDR1 SGHAT and CDR2 FQNNGV come from the germline V gene. The CDR3 length is 15 residues. V trimming: 5 bases; J trimming: 5 bases; junction bases outside the gene matches: 11. The CDR3 nucleotides read TGTGCCAGCAGCCACCCGGGACGGGGAGGGGAGACCCAGTACTTC. Translated: CASSHPGRGGETQYF.

The V gene is TRBV6-6, the J gene TRBJ1-2, with a weak D call TRBD1 (5 bases). The CDR3 runs to 11 residues. CDR1 is MNHNY, CDR2 SVGAGI, per germline (reference sequence). V was trimmed by 7 bases and J by 5 bases, leaving 8 bases between them. The CDR3 sequence: CASTGGYGYTF. In DNA form, the CDR3 reads TGTGCCAGCACGGGGGGGTATGGCTACACCTTC.

The chain joins TRBV9 to TRBJ2-1; 11 bases match TRBD2. CDR1 and CDR2 (germline): SGDLS, YYNGEE. The CDR3 consists of 15 residues. J lost 5 bases, V lost 8 bases, and 9 bases had no gene match. The CDR3: CASATSGDYDNEQFF. DNA of the CDR3: TGTGCCAGTGCGACTAGCGGGGACTACGACAATGAGCAGTTCTTC.

V gene TRBV2 combines with J gene TRBJ1-2; D gene unclear. Germline assignment: CDR1 SNHLY and CDR2 FYNNEI. Trimming took off 10 bases at V and 6 bases at J, with 18 bases between the two ends. The CDR3 sequence is 13 residues long. The DNA for the CDR3 is TGTGCCACATCAAGGGCAGGTGGAGATGGCTACACCTTC. This translates into CATSRAGGDGYTF.